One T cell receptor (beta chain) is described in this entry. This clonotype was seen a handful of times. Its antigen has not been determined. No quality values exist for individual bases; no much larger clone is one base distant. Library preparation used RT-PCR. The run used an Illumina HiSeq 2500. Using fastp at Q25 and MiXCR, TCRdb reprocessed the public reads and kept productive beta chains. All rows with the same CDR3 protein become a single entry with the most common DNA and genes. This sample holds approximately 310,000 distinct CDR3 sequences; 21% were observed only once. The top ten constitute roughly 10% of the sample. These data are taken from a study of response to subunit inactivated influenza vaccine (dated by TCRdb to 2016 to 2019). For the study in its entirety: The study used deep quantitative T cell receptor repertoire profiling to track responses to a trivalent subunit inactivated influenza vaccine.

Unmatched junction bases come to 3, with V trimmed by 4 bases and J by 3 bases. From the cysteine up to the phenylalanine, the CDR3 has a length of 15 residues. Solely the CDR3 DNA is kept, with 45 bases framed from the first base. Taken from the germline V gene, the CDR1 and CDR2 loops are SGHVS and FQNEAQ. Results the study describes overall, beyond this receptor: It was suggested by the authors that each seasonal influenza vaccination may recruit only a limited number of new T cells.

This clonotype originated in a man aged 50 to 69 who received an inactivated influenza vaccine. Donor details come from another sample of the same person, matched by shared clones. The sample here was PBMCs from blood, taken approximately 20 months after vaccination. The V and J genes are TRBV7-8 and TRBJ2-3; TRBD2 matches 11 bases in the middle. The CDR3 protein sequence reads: CASSSLAGGTDTQYF. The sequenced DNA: TGTGCCAGCAGCTCTCTAGCGGGAGGAACAGATACGCAGTATTTT.